These 23 T cell receptor beta chains originate from one sample sequenced in a study of cytomegalovirus exposure and HLA in healthy donors. PCR involved 60 Vbeta and 13 Jbeta primers. TCRdb keeps only in-frame clones here, not all; method: immunoSEQ multiplex PCR. This table has a few hundred thousand clones, roughly 89% appearing once. The sequencing input was PBMCs. Receptor source: a woman aged 18-29 years in good health and CMV-seronegative.

The genes are TRBV6-6 and TRBJ1-3; 8 bases are shared with TRBD1. Per germline, CDR1 MNHNY and CDR2 SVGAGI (reference sequence). The V and J ends lost 7 bases and 4 bases, in that order; junction bases with no gene match: 9. The CDR3 extends over 15 amino acids. CDR3 amino acids: CASIPPGGAGNTIYF. CDR3 in DNA: TGTGCCAGCATCCCCCCAGGGGGCGCGGGAAACACCATATATTTT.

Concerning this clone itself: This sample includes further DNA sequences coding for the same CDR3. V gene TRBV4-2 combines with J gene TRBJ1-6; 9 bases are shared with TRBD1. Trimming took 0 bases from V and 13 from J; bases not matched to a gene: 7. Germline CDR1 is LGHNA and CDR2 is YNFKEQ. The CDR3 contains 15 residues. CDR3: CASSQDGQGISPLHF. The CDR3 DNA is TGTGCCAGCAGCCAAGATGGACAGGGGATATCCCCCCTCCACTTT.

The CDR3 reads CASSPTGIVYGYTF. The DNA for the CDR3 is TGCGCCAGCAGCCCTACAGGGATCGTCTATGGCTACACCTTC. The chain employs TRBV4-3 and TRBJ1-2; D is possibly TRBD1 (6 bases). Trimming took off 4 bases at V and 4 bases at J, with 13 bases between the two ends. The CDR3 consists of 14 residues. Germline V lookup: CDR1 LGHNA, CDR2 YSLEER.

This chain links TRBV2 with TRBJ2-2; D remains ambiguous. Deletions cut 1 base from V and 4 bases from J, with 7 bases between. The CDR3 length is 14 residues. Per germline, CDR1 SNHLY and CDR2 FYNNEI. The chain's CDR3 is CASSEGQITGELFF. CDR3 nucleotides: TGTGCCAGCAGTGAAGGCCAGATCACCGGGGAGCTGTTTTTT.

The chain has TRBV7-6 and TRBJ2-1; D is uncertain. The germline CDR1 and CDR2 sequences are SGHVS and FNYEAQ. Trimming removed 0 bases from V and 0 bases from J, with 6 bases in between. CDR3 length: 15 residues. DNA of the CDR3: TGTGCCAGCAGCTTAGCGGCCCTCTCCTACAATGAGCAGTTCTTC. Protein sequence: CASSLAALSYNEQFF.

The genes are TRBV11-2 and TRBJ2-7; no definite D call. The CDR3 loop spans 12 amino acids. V was shortened by 0 bases and J by 4 bases, with 4 bases between the two germline ends. Germline V gene lookup returns CDR1 SGHAT and CDR2 FQNNGV. CDR3 sequence reads: CASSLDIYEQYF. The CDR3, as DNA: TGTGCCAGCAGCTTAGATATTTACGAGCAGTACTTC. The complete variable domain, with remaining parts taken from reference TRBV11-2 and TRBJ2-7, reads EAGVAQSPRYKIIEKRQSVAFWCNPISGHATLYWYQQILGQGPKLLIQFQNNGVVDDSQLPKDRFSAERLKGVDSTLKIQPAKLEDSAVYLCASSLDIYEQYFGPGTRLTVT.

The chain recombines TRBV19 with TRBJ2-1; 7 positions agree with TRBD2. Germline CDR1 is LNHDA and CDR2 is SQIVND (reference sequence). The CDR3 has 16 residues. Unmatched junction bases numbered 8, after V lost 3 bases and J lost 3 bases. DNA of the CDR3: TGTGCCAGTAGTATCGTCTGGCGGGGGAACTACAATGAGCAGTTCTTC. The encoded protein is CASSIVWRGNYNEQFF.

This chain connects TRBV30 to TRBJ1-4; no firm D call. In germline, CDR1 is GTSNPN, CDR2 SVGIG (reference sequence). The ends were cut back, 5 bases at V and 2 bases at J, with 6 bases in the middle. The CDR3 extends over 12 amino acids. CDR3 loop: CAWAQTNEKLFF. CDR3 coding DNA: TGTGCCTGGGCCCAGACTAATGAAAAACTGTTTTTT.

This sequence joins TRBV19 and TRBJ1-3; no clear D gene. This CDR3 contains 14 residues. Between the trimmed V and J ends, which lost 2 bases and 0 bases, there was a span of 5 bases. The germline gives CDR1 LNHDA, CDR2 SQIVND (reference sequence). The CDR3 protein is CASSIQDSGNTIYF. Here the CDR3 DNA reads TGTGCCAGTAGTATACAGGACTCTGGAAACACCATATATTTT.

The chain links TRBV13 to TRBJ2-5, with 9 bases matching TRBD2. The ends lost 0 bases at V and 3 bases at J; junction bases unmatched: 5. The CDR3 is 16 residues long. Per the germline V gene, CDR1 is PRHDT and CDR2 is FYEKMQ (reference sequence). The CDR3 DNA sequence: TGTGCCAGCAGCTTAGGGCGGGGGGGCCCAAAAGAGACCCAGTACTTC. This encodes CASSLGRGGPKETQYF.

This chain links TRBV5-1 with TRBJ2-7; TRBD2 matches at 16 bases. The CDR3 is 18 amino acids. Germline assignment: CDR1 SGHRS and CDR2 YFSETQ. V was pared by 4 bases and J by 6 bases, with 13 bases of the junction left unmatched. DNA for the CDR3: TGCGCCAGCAGCCCGGGGACTAGCGGGGGGGCCTTCTTGGGCGAGCAGTACTTC. Translated, it gives CASSPGTSGGAFLGEQYF. Looking up the rest from reference TRBV5-1 and TRBJ2-7 gives the full variable domain: KAGVTQTPRYLIKTRGQQVTLSCSPISGHRSVSWYQQTPGQGLQFLFEYFSETQRNKGNFPGRFSGRQFSNSRSEMNVSTLELGDSALYLCASSPGTSGGAFLGEQYFGPGTRLTVT.

The chain uses TRBV25-1 and TRBJ2-3; 8 bases map to TRBD1. With V trimmed by 5 bases and J by 6 bases, 13 bases remained unmatched. CDR1 is MGHDK and CDR2 is SYGVNS in the germline V gene. The CDR3 covers 16 residues. The DNA for the CDR3 is TGTGCCAGCAGTCCGCAAAGGACAGGGCAAGGGGATACGCAGTATTTT. It is translated as CASSPQRTGQGDTQYF.

The gene calls are TRBV19 and TRBJ1-6; TRBD1 matches 9 bases. The V gene end was trimmed by 9 bases and the J gene end by 8 bases; junction bases not matched to a gene: 11. Germline CDR1 is LNHDA and CDR2 is SQIVND (reference sequence). This CDR3 has 15 residues. In nucleotides, the CDR3 is TGTGCCAGCTCAACTCCGGGACAGGGACATTCACCCCTCCACTTT. As protein: CASSTPGQGHSPLHF.

The chain couples TRBV6-1 to TRBJ1-2; possibly TRBD1 for D (5 bases). Trimming removed 2 bases from V and 8 bases from J, with 21 bases in between. Germline lookup yields CDR1 MNHNS and CDR2 SASEGT. CDR3 length: 16 amino acids. The CDR3 sequence is CASSERRGVPLLGYTF. The CDR3 bases are TGTGCCAGCAGTGAACGGCGGGGGGTGCCTCTCTTGGGCTACACCTTC.

The rearrangement links TRBV2 to TRBJ1-2; 9 nucleotides align to TRBD1. Germline V lookup: CDR1 SNHLY, CDR2 FYNNEI. J gave up 7 bases and V 6 bases, and 9 bases lay outside the gene matches. The CDR3 covers 14 residues. CDR3 bases: TGTGCCAGCAGGGGCGGGACAGGGCCCGCTGGCTACACCTTC. This codes for CASRGGTGPAGYTF.

V is TRBV6-5 and J is TRBJ2-1, with 10 nucleotides matching TRBD1. Per germline, CDR1 MNHEY and CDR2 SVGAGI. Trimming took 0 bases from V and 9 from J; bases not matched to a gene: 5. The CDR3 has 15 residues. CDR3 amino acids: CASSYSRTGGSEQFF. Here the CDR3 DNA reads TGTGCCAGCAGTTACTCGAGGACAGGGGGTAGTGAGCAGTTCTTC.

The chain is built from TRBV5-1 and TRBJ2-7, with 12 bases fitting TRBD2. V lost 0 bases, J lost 1 base, and 2 bases stayed unmatched. This CDR3 is 16 amino acids long. CDR1 and CDR2 from the germline V gene are SGHRS and YFSETQ. CDR3 in amino acids: CASSLGTSGASYEQYF. The CDR3 nucleotides are TGCGCCAGCAGCTTGGGGACTAGCGGGGCATCCTACGAGCAGTACTTC.

CDR3 sequence reads: CASSFDRGLEQYF. Written as DNA, the CDR3 is TGTGCCAGCAGCTTCGACAGGGGGCTCGAGCAGTACTTC. This sequence joins TRBV7-2 and TRBJ2-7, with TRBD1 matching over 10 bases. The ends lost 3 bases at V and 6 bases at J; junction bases unmatched: 2. This CDR3 region has 13 residues. Germline V gene lookup returns CDR1 SGHTA and CDR2 FQGNSA.

This clone was recorded only once. V and J are TRBV6-5 and TRBJ1-4; tentative D call: TRBD1 (6 bases). CDR1 is MNHEY, CDR2 SVGAGI, per germline. CDR3 length: 14 residues. Trimming took off 3 bases at V and 8 bases at J, with 13 bases between the two ends. CDR3 sequence reads: CASSYGGRAEKLFF. The CDR3 coding sequence is TGTGCCAGCAGTTATGGGGGCCGGGCAGAAAAACTGTTTTTT.

This chain joins TRBV15 and TRBJ1-2, with D possibly matching TRBD1 (6 bases). The length of the CDR3 is 17 residues. The V end lost 3 bases, the J end lost 2 bases, and 19 bases lay between the germline ends. Germline CDR1 LNHNV, CDR2 YYDKDF (reference sequence). This CDR3 is CATSSRTGTFLNYGYTF. The CDR3 DNA reads TGTGCCACCAGCAGCCGAACAGGGACCTTTTTAAACTATGGCTACACCTTC.

Note on this clone: Other DNA sequences from this sample encode an identical CDR3 as well. This chain links TRBV2 with TRBJ2-1; D is unclear. V shed 5 bases and J shed 0 bases, with 5 bases lying between them. Germline values: CDR1 SNHLY, CDR2 FYNNEI. This CDR3 is 13 amino acids long. The CDR3 nucleotides read TGTGCCAGCAGTTTGAGCTCCTACAATGAGCAGTTCTTC. Its translation is CASSLSSYNEQFF.

This clone has a handful of counts. V gene TRBV29-1 combines with J gene TRBJ1-1, with D possibly being TRBD1 (5 bases). V was clipped by 3 bases and J by 7 bases, with 12 bases between them. Germline V gene lookup returns CDR1 SQVTM and CDR2 ANQGSEA. This CDR3 is 12 amino acids long. For the CDR3, the DNA is TGCAGCGTTGACAGGGCGGGAGTTGAAGCTTTCTTT. It yields the protein CSVDRAGVEAFF.

This clone was recorded only once. V usage is TRBV10-3 and J usage is TRBJ1-1; no definite D call. The ends were cut back, 10 bases at V and 0 bases at J, with 12 bases in the middle. This CDR3 contains 13 residues. Per the germline V gene, CDR1 is ENHRY and CDR2 is SYGVKD. The CDR3 sequence is CATQEGMNTEAFF. For the CDR3, the DNA is TGTGCCACCCAGGAGGGAATGAACACTGAAGCTTTCTTT.